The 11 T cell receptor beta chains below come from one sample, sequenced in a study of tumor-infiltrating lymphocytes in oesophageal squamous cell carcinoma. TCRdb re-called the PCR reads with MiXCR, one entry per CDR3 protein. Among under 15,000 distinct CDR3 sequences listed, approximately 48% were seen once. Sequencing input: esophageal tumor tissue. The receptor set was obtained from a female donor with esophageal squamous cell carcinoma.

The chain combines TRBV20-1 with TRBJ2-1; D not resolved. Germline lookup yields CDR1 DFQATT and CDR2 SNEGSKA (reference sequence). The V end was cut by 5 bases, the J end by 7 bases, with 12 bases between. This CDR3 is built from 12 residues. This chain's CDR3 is CSAERLKNEQFF. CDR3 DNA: TGCAGTGCTGAAAGGTTAAAGAATGAGCAGTTCTTC.

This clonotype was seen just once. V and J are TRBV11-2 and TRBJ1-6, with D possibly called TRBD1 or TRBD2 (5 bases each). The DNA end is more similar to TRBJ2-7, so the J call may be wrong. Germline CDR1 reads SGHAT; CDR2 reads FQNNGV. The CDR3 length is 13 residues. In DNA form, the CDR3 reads TGTGCCAGCAGCTCCCGACTAACAGGCGAGCAGTACTTC. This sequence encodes CASSSRLTGEQYF.

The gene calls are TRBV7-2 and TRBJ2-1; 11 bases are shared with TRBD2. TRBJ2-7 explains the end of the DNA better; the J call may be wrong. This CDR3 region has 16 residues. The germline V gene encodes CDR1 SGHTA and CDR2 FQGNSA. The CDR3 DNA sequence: TGTGCCAGCAGCTTGGGACTAGCGGATCCCCGCCACGAGCAGTACTTC. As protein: CASSLGLADPRHEQYF.

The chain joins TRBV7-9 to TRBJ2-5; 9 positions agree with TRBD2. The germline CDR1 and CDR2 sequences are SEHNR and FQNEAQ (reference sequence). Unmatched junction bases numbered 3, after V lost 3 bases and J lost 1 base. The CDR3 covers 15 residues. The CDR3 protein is CASSLLAGLQETQYF. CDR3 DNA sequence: TGTGCCAGCAGCTTGCTAGCGGGACTCCAAGAGACCCAGTACTTC. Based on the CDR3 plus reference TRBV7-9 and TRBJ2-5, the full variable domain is DTGVSQNPRHKITKRGQNVTFRCDPISEHNRLYWYRQTLGQGPEFLTYFQNEAQLEKSRLLSDRFSAERPKGSFSTLEIQRTEQGDSAMYLCASSLLAGLQETQYFGPGTRLLVL.

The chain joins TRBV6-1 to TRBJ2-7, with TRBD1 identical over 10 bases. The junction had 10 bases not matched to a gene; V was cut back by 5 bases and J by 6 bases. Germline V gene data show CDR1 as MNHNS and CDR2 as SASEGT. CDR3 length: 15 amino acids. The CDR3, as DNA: TGTGCCAGCAGTTCCGGGACAGGGGTTTTTAGCGAGCAGTACTTC. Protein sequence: CASSSGTGVFSEQYF.

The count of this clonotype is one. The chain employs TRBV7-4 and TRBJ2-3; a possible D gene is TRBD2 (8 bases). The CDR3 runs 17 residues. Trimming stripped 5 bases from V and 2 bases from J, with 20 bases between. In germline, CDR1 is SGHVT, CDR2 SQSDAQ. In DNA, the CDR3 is TGTGCCAGCAGCCCCTCAGGGGGACTAGGTCCCACAGATACGCAGTATTTT. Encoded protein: CASSPSGGLGPTDTQYF.

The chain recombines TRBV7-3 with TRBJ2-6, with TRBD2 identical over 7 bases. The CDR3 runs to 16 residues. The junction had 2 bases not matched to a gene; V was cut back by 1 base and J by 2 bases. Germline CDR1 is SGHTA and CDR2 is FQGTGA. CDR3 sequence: CASSLSAGAGANVLTF. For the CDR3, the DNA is TGTGCCAGCAGCTTAAGTGCGGGAGCTGGGGCCAACGTCCTGACTTTC. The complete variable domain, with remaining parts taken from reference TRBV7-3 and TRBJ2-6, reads GAGVSQTPSNKVTEKGKYVELRCDPISGHTALYWYRQSLGQGPEFLIYFQGTGAADDSGLPNDRFFAVRPEGSVSTLKIQRTERGDSAVYLCASSLSAGAGANVLTFGAGSRLTVL.

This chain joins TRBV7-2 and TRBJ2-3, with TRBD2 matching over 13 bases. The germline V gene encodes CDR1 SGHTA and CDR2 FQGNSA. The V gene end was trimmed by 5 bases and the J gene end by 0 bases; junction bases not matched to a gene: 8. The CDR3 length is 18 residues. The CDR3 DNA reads TGTGCCAGCAGCGCCAAACTAGCGGGAGGGCGTAGCACAGATACGCAGTATTTT. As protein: CASSAKLAGGRSTDTQYF.

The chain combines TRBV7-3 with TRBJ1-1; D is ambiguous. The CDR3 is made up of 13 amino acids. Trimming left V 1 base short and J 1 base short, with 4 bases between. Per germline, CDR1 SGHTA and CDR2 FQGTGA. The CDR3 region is CASSLRGNTEAFF. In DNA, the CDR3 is TGTGCCAGCAGCTTAAGGGGGAACACTGAAGCTTTCTTT.

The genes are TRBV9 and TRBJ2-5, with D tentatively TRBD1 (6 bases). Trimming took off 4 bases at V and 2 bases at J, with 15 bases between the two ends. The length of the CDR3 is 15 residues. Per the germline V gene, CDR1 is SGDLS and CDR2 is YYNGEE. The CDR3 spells CASSRRADRQETQYF. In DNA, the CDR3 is TGTGCCAGCAGCCGTAGAGCGGACAGACAAGAGACCCAGTACTTC. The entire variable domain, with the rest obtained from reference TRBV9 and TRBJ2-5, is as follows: DSGVTQTPKHLITATGQRVTLRCSPRSGDLSVYWYQQSLDQGLQFLIQYYNGEERAKGNILERFSAQQFPDLHSELNLSSLELGDSALYFCASSRRADRQETQYFGPGTRLLVL.

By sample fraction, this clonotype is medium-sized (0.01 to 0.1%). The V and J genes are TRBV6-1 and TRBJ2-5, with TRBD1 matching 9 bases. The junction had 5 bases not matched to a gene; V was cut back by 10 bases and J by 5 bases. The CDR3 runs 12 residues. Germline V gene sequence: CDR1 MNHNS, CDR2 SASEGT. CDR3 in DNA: TGTGCCACTTGGGACAGGGTGGAGACCCAGTACTTC. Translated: CATWDRVETQYF.